This paragraph covers one T cell receptor (beta chain) sequence. Its antigen remains unknown. These data originate in a study of cytomegalovirus exposure and HLA in healthy donors. Study-wide points: While the bulk of TCR sequences proved rare, some public TCRs turned up in many donors.

The PCR was carried out with 60 Vbeta primers and 13 Jbeta primers. Sequencing was performed with immunoSEQ multiplex PCR; in TCRdb, only in-frame clones are kept and a portion is missing. The repertoire consists of approximately 200,000 clones, with approximately 80% occurring once and the leading ten covering over 1.1%. The CDR3 is 13 amino acids. V was trimmed by 1 base and J by 4 bases, leaving 9 bases between them. In germline, CDR1 is SGHKS, CDR2 YYEKEE (reference sequence). The material sequenced was PBMCs. This TCR derives from a girl between 5 and 17 years old in good health and CMV-seronegative. V gene TRBV5-5 combines with J gene TRBJ2-7, with D perhaps matching TRBD1 (5 bases). CDR3 DNA sequence: TGTGCCAGCAGCTTGTTAACAGGTTACGAGCAGTACTTC. Translation gives CASSLLTGYEQYF.